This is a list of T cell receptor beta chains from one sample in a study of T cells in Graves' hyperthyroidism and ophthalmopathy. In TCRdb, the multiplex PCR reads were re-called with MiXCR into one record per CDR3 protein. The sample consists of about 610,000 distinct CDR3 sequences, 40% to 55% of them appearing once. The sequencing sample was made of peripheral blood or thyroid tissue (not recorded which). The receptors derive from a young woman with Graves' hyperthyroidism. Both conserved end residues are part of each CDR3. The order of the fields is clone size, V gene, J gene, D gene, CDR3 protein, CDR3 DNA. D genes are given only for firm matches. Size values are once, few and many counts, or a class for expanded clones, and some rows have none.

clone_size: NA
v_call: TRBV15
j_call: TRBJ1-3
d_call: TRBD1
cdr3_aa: CATSRDGQGAVYF
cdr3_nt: TGTGCCACCAGCAGAGACGGACAGGGCGCTGTGTATTTT

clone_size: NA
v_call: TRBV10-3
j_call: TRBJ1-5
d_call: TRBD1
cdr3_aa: CAISEGQVSNQPQHF
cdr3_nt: TGTGCCATCAGTGAGGGACAGGTGAGCAATCAGCCCCAGCATTTT

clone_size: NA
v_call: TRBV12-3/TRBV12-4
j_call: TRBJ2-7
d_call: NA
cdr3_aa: CASSSLRGYEQYF
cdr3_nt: TGTGCCAGCAGTTCCCTAAGGGGCTACGAGCAGTACTTC

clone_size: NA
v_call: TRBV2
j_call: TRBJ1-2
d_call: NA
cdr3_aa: CASSEQGAFHGYTF
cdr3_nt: TGTGCCAGCAGTGAGCAGGGAGCCTTCCATGGCTACACCTTC

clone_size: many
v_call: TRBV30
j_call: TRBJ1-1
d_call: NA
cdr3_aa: CAWSLIGGTEAFF
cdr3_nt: TGTGCCTGGAGTCTGATAGGAGGCACTGAAGCTTTCTTT

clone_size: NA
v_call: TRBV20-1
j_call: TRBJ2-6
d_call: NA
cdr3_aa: CSAIVKTF
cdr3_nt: TGCAGTGCTATCGTCAAGACTTTC

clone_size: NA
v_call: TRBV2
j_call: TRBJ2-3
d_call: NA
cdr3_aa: CASRFATFYF
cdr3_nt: TGTGCCAGCAGGTTCGCGACCTTCTATTTT

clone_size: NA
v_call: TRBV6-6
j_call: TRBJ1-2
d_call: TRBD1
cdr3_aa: CASSYLTGAFGYTF
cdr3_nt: TGTGCCAGCAGTTACTTGACAGGGGCTTTTGGCTACACCTTC

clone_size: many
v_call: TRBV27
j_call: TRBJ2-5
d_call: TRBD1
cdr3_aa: CASSVTGQGYGETQYF
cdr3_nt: TGTGCCAGCAGTGTAACGGGACAGGGGTATGGAGAGACCCAGTACTTC

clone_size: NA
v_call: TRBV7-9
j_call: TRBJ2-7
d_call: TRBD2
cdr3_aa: CASSNLAGGAYEQYF
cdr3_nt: TGTGCCAGCAGTAATCTAGCGGGAGGGGCCTACGAGCAGTACTTC

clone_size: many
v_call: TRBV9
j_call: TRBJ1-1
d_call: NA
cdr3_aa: CASSFTQSNTEAFF
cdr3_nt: TGTGCCAGCAGCTTTACACAGTCGAACACTGAAGCTTTCTTT

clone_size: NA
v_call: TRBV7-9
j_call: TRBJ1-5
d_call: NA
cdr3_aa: CASSLVGSRTDTQHF
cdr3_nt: TGTGCCAGCAGCTTAGTCGGGAGCCGCACAGATACGCAGCATTTT

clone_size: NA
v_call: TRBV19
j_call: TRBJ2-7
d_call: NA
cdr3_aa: CASSFLQGCEQYF
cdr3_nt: TGTGCCAGCAGTTTCCTACAGGGCTGCGAGCAGTACTTC

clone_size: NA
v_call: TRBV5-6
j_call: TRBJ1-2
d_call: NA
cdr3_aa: CASSLPGNNGCTF
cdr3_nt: TGTGCCAGCAGCTTACCGGGGAACAATGGCTGCACCTTC

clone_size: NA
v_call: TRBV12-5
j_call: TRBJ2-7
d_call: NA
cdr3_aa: CASSPNNNEQYF
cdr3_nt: TGTGCCAGCAGTCCCAATAACAATGAGCAGTACTTC

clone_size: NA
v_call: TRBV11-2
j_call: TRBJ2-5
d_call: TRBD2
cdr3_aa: CASSPFTSGSSYGEVETQYF
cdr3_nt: TGTGCCAGCAGCCCCTTCACTAGCGGGAGCTCCTACGGTGAGGTGGAGACCCAGTACTTC

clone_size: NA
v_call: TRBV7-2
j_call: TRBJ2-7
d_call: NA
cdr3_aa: CATGDGGAYEQYF
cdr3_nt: TGTGCCACCGGGGACGGAGGCGCCTACGAGCAGTACTTC

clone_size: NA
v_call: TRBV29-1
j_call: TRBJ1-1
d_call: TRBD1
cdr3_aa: CSSGQGNTEAFF
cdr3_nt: TGCAGCTCCGGACAGGGCAATACTGAAGCTTTCTTT

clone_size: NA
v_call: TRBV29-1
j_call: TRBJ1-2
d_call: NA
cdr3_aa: CSEGRGNYGYTF
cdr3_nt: TGCAGTGAGGGCAGGGGAAACTATGGCTACACCTTC

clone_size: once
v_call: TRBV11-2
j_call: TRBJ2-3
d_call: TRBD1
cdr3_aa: CASSLDRQTDTQYF
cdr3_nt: TGTGCCAGCTCACTGGACAGGCAAACAGATACGCAGTATTTT

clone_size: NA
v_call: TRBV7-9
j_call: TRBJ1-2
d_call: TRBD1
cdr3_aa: CASSLEGARGYTF
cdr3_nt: TGTGCCAGCAGCTTAGAGGGGGCGCGGGGCTACACCTTC

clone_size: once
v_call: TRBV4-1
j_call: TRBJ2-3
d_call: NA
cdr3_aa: CASSQGALAGDEQYF
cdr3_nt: TGCGCCAGCAGCCAAGGAGCACTAGCTGGTGATGAGCAGTATTTT

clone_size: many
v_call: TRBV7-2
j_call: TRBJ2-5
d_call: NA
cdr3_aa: CASSLAVTAYQETQYF
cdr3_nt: TGTGCCAGCAGCTTAGCGGTGACAGCCTACCAAGAGACCCAGTACTTC

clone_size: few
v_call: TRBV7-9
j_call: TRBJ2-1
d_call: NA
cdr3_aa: CASSLSEQFF
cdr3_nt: TGTGCCAGCAGCTTAAGTGAGCAGTTCTTC

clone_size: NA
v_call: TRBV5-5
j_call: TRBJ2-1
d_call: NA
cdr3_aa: CASSVGTVFQDEQFF
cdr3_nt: TGTGCCAGCAGCGTCGGGACCGTCTTTCAGGATGAGCAGTTCTTC

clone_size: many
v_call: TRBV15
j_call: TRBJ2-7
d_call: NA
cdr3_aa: CATSQRDRSTYEQYF
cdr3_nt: TGTGCCACCAGCCAGCGGGACAGGTCGACCTACGAGCAGTACTTC

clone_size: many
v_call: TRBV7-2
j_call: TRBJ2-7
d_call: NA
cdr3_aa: CASSTSGASSYEQYF
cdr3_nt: TGTGCCAGCAGCACCTCAGGTGCGTCCAGTTACGAGCAGTACTTC

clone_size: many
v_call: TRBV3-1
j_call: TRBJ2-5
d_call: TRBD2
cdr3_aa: CASSGTGTSGRETQYF
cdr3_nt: TGTGCCAGCAGCGGAACCGGGACTAGCGGGAGAGAGACCCAGTACTTC

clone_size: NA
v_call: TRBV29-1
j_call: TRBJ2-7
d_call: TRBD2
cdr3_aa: CSATGLAGVNEQYF
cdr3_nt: TGCAGCGCGACGGGACTAGCGGGAGTGAACGAGCAGTACTTC

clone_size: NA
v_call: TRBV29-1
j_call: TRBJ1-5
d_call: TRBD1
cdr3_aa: CSVAGQGAETQHF
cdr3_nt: TGCAGCGTAGCGGGACAGGGGGCTGAGACCCAGCATTTT

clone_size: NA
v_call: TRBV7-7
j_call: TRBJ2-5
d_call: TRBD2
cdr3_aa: CASSFPLAGNQETQYF
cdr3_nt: TGTGCTAGCAGCTTTCCTCTAGCGGGCAACCAAGAGACCCAGTACTTC

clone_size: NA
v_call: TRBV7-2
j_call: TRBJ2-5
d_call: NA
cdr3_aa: CASSSQGAGETQYF
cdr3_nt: TGTGCCAGCAGCTCCCAAGGGGCGGGCGAGACCCAGTACTTC

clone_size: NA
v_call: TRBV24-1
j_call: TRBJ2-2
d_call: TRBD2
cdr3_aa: CATSDPLSGTSGAGELFF
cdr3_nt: TGTGCCACCAGTGATCCGCTAAGTGGGACTAGCGGGGCCGGGGAGCTGTTTTTT

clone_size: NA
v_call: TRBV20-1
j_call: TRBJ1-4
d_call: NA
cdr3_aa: CSAREASGHEKLFF
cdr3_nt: TGCAGTGCTAGAGAGGCTAGCGGGCATGAAAAACTGTTTTTT

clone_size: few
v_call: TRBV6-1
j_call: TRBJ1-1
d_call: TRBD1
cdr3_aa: CASTGTVFEAFF
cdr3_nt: TGTGCCAGCACCGGGACAGTTTTTGAAGCTTTCTTT

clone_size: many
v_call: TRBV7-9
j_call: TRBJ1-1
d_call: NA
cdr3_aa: CASSLTSENTEAFF
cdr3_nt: TGTGCCAGCAGCTTAACCTCAGAGAACACTGAAGCTTTCTTT

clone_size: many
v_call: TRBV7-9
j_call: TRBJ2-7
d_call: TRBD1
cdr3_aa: CASSLDRGFLYERYF
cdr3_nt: TGTGCCAGCAGCCTCGACAGGGGATTTCTCTACGAGCGGTACTTC

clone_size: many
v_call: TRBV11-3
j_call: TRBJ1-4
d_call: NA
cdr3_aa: CASSQDEKLFF
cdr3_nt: TGTGCCAGCAGCCAAGATGAAAAACTGTTTTTT

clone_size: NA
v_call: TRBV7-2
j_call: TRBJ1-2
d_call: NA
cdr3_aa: CASSLDQAMNYGYTF
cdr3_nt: TGTGCCAGCAGCTTAGATCAGGCCATGAACTATGGCTACACCTTC

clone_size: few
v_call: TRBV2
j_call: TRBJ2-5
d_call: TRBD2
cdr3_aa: CASSGTSGREVTQYF
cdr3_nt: TGTGCCAGCAGTGGGACTAGCGGGAGGGAGGTGACCCAGTACTTC

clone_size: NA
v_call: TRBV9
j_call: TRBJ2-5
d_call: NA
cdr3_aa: CASSVAPSGTRILFSETQYF
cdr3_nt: TGTGCCAGCAGCGTAGCCCCGTCCGGGACACGGATTTTGTTTTCTGAGACCCAGTACTTC

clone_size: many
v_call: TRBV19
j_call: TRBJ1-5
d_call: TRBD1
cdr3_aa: CASSPTGGSSNQPQHF
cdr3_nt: TGTGCCAGTAGTCCCACAGGGGGAAGTAGCAATCAGCCCCAGCATTTT

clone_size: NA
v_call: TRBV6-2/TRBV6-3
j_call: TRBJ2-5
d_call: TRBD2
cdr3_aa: CASTGLERQYF
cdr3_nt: TGTGCCAGCACCGGACTAGAGCGCCAGTACTTC

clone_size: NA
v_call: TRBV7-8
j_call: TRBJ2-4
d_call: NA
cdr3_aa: CASSLDGGISKNIQYF
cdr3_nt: TGTGCCAGCAGCTTAGACGGAGGGATTTCCAAAAACATTCAGTACTTC

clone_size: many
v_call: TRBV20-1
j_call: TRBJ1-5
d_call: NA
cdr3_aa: CSAREQGHSNQPQHF
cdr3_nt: TGCAGTGCTAGGGAACAGGGCCATAGCAATCAGCCCCAGCATTTT

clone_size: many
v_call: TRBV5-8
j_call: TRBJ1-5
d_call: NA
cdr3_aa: CASSFVSNQPQHF
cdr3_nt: TGTGCCAGCAGCTTCGTCAGCAATCAGCCCCAGCATTTT

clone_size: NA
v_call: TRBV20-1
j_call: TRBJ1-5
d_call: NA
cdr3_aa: CSPRAAINEPQHF
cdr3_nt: TGCTCACCCCGGGCGGCCATCAATGAGCCCCAGCATTTT

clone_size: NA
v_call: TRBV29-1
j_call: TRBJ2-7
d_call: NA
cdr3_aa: CRGGGQLTYEQYF
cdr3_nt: TGCAGAGGTGGCGGGCAGCTGACCTACGAGCAGTACTTC

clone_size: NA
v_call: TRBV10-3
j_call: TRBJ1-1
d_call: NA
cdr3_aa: CASQGSNTEAFF
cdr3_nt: TGTGCCTCGCAGGGCTCGAACACTGAAGCTTTCTTT

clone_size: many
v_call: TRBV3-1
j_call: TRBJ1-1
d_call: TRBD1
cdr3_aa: CASSQGGQGVTEAFF
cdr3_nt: TGTGCCAGCAGCCAAGGGGGACAGGGTGTCACTGAAGCTTTCTTT

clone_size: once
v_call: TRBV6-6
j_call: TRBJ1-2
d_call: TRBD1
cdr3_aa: CASSQGQGAGGYTF
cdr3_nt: TGTGCCAGCAGCCAGGGACAGGGGGCAGGTGGCTACACCTTC

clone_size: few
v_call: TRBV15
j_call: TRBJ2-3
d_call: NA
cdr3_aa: CATSRKEGPSDTQYF
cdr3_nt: TGTGCCACCAGCAGGAAGGAGGGCCCGTCAGATACGCAGTATTTT

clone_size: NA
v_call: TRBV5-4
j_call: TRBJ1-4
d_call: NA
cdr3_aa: CASSQEGGEKLFF
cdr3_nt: TGCGCCAGCAGCCAAGAGGGAGGCGAAAAACTGTTTTTT

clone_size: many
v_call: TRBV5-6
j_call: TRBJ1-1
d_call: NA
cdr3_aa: CASSRRLDTSRTEAFF
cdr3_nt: TGTGCCAGCAGCCGAAGATTGGACACTTCGAGGACTGAAGCTTTCTTT